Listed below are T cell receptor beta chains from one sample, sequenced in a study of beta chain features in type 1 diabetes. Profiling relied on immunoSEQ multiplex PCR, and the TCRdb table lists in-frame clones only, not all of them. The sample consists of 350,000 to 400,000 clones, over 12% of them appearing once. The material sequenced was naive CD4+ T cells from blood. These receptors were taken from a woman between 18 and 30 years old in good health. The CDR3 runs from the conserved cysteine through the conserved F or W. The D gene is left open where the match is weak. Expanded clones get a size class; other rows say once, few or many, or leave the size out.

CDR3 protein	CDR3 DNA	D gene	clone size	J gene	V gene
CASSVRLAGDTQYF	TGTGCCAGCAGCGTCCGACTAGCGGGAGATACGCAGTATTTT	TRBD2	NA	TRBJ2-3	TRBV9
CAWRSGNSPLHF	TGTGCCTGGAGAAGCGGGAATTCACCCCTCCACTTT	NA	NA	TRBJ1-6	TRBV30
CASSQGIGSGSSRTDTQYF	TGCGCCAGCAGCCAAGGAATCGGTAGCGGGAGTTCTCGCACAGATACGCAGTATTTT	TRBD2	few	TRBJ2-3	TRBV4-1
CASSLGAGQGVETQYF	TGTGCCAGCAGCTTGGGGGCAGGACAGGGGGTAGAGACCCAGTACTTC	TRBD1	few	TRBJ2-5	TRBV5-4
CASSTRTSGSNEQFF	TGTGCCAGCAGTACTCGGACTAGCGGGAGCAATGAGCAGTTCTTC	TRBD2	NA	TRBJ2-1	TRBV6-6
CSGQTGVGQPQHF	TGCAGCGGCCAGACAGGGGTGGGTCAGCCCCAGCATTTT	TRBD1	few	TRBJ1-5	TRBV29-1
CAISEFGTSRDTQYF	TGTGCCATCAGTGAGTTCGGGACTAGCAGAGATACGCAGTATTTT	TRBD2	NA	TRBJ2-3	TRBV10-3
CASSYLAGSSYNEQFF	TGTGCCAGCAGCTACCTAGCGGGAAGCTCCTACAATGAGCAGTTCTTC	TRBD2	NA	TRBJ2-1	TRBV5-6
CASSSPGQGWSNQPQHF	TGTGCCAGCAGTTCCCCGGGACAGGGGTGGAGCAATCAGCCCCAGCATTTT	TRBD1	NA	TRBJ1-5	TRBV28
CASSQVGLAGGRETQYF	TGCGCCAGCAGCCAAGTTGGACTAGCGGGAGGACGGGAGACCCAGTACTTC	TRBD2	NA	TRBJ2-5	TRBV4-3
CAWSRTSGRTGELFF	TGTGCCTGGAGCCGGACTAGCGGGAGAACCGGGGAGCTGTTTTTT	TRBD2	NA	TRBJ2-2	TRBV30
CASSQRTGDEQYF	TGTGCCAGCAGCCAAAGGACAGGGGACGAGCAGTACTTC	TRBD1	few	TRBJ2-7	TRBV7-2
CAWSSSGRARTDTQYF	TGTGCCTGGAGCAGTAGCGGGAGGGCTCGCACAGATACGCAGTATTTT	TRBD2	few	TRBJ2-3	TRBV30
CASSPYSGANVLTF	TGTGCCAGCAGCCCTTACTCTGGGGCCAACGTCCTGACTTTC	NA	NA	TRBJ2-6	TRBV2
CASSDELEVFNEQFF	TGTGCCAGCAGTGACGAACTAGAGGTCTTCAATGAGCAGTTCTTC	NA	NA	TRBJ2-1	TRBV25-1
CAWSSGSGSYEQYF	TGTGCCTGGAGTAGCGGGAGTGGCTCCTACGAGCAGTACTTC	TRBD2	NA	TRBJ2-7	TRBV30
CASSDHRGTYEQYF	TGTGCCAGCAGTGACCACAGGGGAACCTACGAGCAGTACTTC	TRBD1	few	TRBJ2-7	TRBV6-5
CSALGFQEAFF	TGCAGTGCCCTTGGTTTCCAGGAAGCTTTCTTT	NA	NA	TRBJ1-1	TRBV20-1
CASSSRGGPGETQYF	TGTGCCAGCAGCTCTCGGGGGGGGCCCGGGGAGACCCAGTACTTC	TRBD2	NA	TRBJ2-5	TRBV7-8
CASGRVFTGELFF	TGTGCCAGCGGGCGGGTTTTCACCGGGGAGCTGTTTTTT	NA	few	TRBJ2-2	TRBV28
CASSPRRLAGRYEQYF	TGTGCCAGCAGTCCCCGCCGGTTGGCAGGGCGCTACGAGCAGTACTTC	NA	few	TRBJ2-7	TRBV28
CASSSGLSGSFYEQYF	TGTGCCAGCAGTAGTGGTTTGAGCGGGAGCTTCTACGAGCAGTACTTC	TRBD2	few	TRBJ2-7	TRBV27
CASSFGSEQYF	TGTGCCAGCAGTTTTGGGAGCGAGCAGTACTTC	NA	few	TRBJ2-7	TRBV28
CASSFQARNEQYF	TGTGCCAGCAGTTTTCAAGCGCGCAACGAGCAGTACTTC	NA	NA	TRBJ2-7	TRBV28
CASSLRGLGTGELFF	TGTGCCAGCAGTTTGAGGGGGCTGGGCACCGGGGAGCTGTTTTTT	TRBD1	NA	TRBJ2-2	TRBV28
CASSPRTSGRTGDEQFF	TGTGCCAGCAGCCCCCGGACTAGCGGGAGGACGGGGGATGAGCAGTTCTTC	TRBD2	NA	TRBJ2-1	TRBV5-4
CASSFDRVGEQYF	TGTGCCAGCAGCTTCGACAGGGTAGGGGAGCAGTACTTC	TRBD1	NA	TRBJ2-7	TRBV7-2
CASSLAVNTEAFF	TGTGCCAGCAGCTTAGCGGTGAACACTGAAGCTTTCTTT	NA	NA	TRBJ1-1	TRBV11-3